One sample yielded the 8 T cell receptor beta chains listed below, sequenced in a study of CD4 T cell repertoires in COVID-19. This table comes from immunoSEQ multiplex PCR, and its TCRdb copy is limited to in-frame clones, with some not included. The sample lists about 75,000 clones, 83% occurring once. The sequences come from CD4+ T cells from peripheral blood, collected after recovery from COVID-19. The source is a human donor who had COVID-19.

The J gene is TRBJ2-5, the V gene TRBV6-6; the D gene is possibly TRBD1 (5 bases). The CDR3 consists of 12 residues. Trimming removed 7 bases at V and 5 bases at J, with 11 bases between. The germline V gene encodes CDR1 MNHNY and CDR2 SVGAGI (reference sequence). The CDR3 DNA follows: TGTGCCAGCAATCAGGGTTTCGAGACCCAGTACTTC. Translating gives CASNQGFETQYF.

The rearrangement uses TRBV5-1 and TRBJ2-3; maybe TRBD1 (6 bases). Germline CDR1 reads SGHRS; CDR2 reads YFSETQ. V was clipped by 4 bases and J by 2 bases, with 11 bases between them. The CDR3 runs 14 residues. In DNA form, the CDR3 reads TGCGCCAGCAGCATCGACAGGATCACAGATACGCAGTATTTT. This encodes CASSIDRITDTQYF.

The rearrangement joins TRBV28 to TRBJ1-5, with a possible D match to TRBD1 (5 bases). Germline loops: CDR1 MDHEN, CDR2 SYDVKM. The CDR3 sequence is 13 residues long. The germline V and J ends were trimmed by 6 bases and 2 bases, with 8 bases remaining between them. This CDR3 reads CASRRDGNQPQHF. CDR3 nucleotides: TGTGCCAGCAGACGGGACGGCAATCAGCCCCAGCATTTT.

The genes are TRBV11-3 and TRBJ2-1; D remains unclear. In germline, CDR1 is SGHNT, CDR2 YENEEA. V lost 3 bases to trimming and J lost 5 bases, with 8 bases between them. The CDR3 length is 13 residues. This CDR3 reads CASSFQSNNEQFF. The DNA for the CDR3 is TGTGCCAGCAGCTTCCAGAGTAACAATGAGCAGTTCTTC.

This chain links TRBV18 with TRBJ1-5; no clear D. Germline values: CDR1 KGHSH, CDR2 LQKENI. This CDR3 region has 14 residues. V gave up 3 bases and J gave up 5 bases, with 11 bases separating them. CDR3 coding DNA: TGTGCCAGCTCACCCGGGCTTGGGGATCAGCCCCAGCATTTT. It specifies CASSPGLGDQPQHF.

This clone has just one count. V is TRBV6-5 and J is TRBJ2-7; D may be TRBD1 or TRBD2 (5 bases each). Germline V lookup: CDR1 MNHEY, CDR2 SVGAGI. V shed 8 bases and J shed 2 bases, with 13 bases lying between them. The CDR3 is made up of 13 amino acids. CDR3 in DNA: TGTGCCAGCGGACTGACAGCCCCCTACGAGCAGTACTTC. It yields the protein CASGLTAPYEQYF.

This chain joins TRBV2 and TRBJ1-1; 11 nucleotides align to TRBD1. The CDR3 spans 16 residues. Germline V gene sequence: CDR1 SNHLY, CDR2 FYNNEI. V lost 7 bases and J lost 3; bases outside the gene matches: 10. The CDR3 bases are TGTGCCAGCATCGAACGTGGACAGGGGGCGTACACTGAAGCTTTCTTT. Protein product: CASIERGQGAYTEAFF.

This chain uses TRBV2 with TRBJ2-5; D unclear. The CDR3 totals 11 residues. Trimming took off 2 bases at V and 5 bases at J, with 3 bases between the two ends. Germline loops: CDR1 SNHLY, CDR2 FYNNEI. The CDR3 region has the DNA TGTGCCAGCAGTGAAAGGGAGACCCAGTACTTC. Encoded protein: CASSERETQYF.